Presented here are 9 T cell receptor beta chains from one specimen sequenced in a study of blood T cell repertoires in COVID-19 (dated by TCRdb to about 2020). Libraries were made using the immunoSEQ multiplex PCR assay. TCRdb retrieved this table from immuneACCESS and kept in-frame rearrangements only. Not all clones are present; in checked studies, unresolved V genes account for under half, and no reason is known for the remainder. This sample has about 140,000 clones in its table, and roughly 90% of those were observed once. The ten biggest clones cover approximately 2.5% of the sample. Sequences were obtained from peripheral blood. These receptors were taken from a human donor with COVID-19, enrolled during active disease. The donor label of this sample is uncertain.

V gene TRBV2 combines with J gene TRBJ1-5; D is possibly TRBD1 (5 bases). CDR1 and CDR2 (germline): SNHLY, FYNNEI. Trimming took off 7 bases at V and 7 bases at J, with 14 bases between the two ends. CDR3 size: 13 residues. CDR3 in amino acids: CASKGRVKQPQHF. The CDR3 region has the DNA TGTGCCAGCAAGGGCAGGGTAAAGCAGCCCCAGCATTTT.

The rearrangement links TRBV19 to TRBJ1-2, with TRBD1 matching 9 bases. CDR1 is LNHDA, CDR2 SQIVND, per germline (reference sequence). There are 14 residues in the CDR3. V lost 4 bases, J lost 2 bases, and 2 bases stayed unmatched. In DNA form, the CDR3 reads TGTGCCAGTAGTACTGACAGGGGGAACTATGGCTACACCTTC. Translated: CASSTDRGNYGYTF.

The chain carries TRBV25-1 and TRBJ1-4; 9 bases line up with TRBD1. CDR1 is MGHDK, CDR2 SYGVNS, per germline. The trim removed 10 bases at V and 4 bases at J, leaving 4 bases unmatched. The CDR3 runs to 13 residues. In nucleotides, the CDR3 is TGTGCCACCATGGACAGGGGTAATGAAAAACTGTTTTTT. As protein: CATMDRGNEKLFF.

The J gene is TRBJ2-1, the V gene TRBV9; D might be TRBD2 (5 bases). The germline V and J ends were trimmed by 4 bases and 0 bases, with 14 bases remaining between them. The CDR3 covers 16 residues. Per germline, CDR1 SGDLS and CDR2 YYNGEE. DNA of the CDR3: TGTGCCAGCAGCCCAGGAGGCAGTCGCTCCTACAATGAGCAGTTCTTC. Protein: CASSPGGSRSYNEQFF.

The CDR3: CAWSGTSGRAWQETQYF. The CDR3 DNA follows: TGTGCCTGGAGTGGGACTAGCGGGAGGGCCTGGCAAGAGACCCAGTACTTC. This rearrangement joins TRBV30 to TRBJ2-5; 15 positions agree with TRBD2. The CDR3 runs 17 residues. Germline V gene lookup returns CDR1 GTSNPN and CDR2 SVGIG (reference sequence). Germline trimming cut 1 base from V and 2 bases from J; bases unmatched to any gene: 5.

This sequence joins TRBV19 and TRBJ2-7, with D maybe TRBD2 (6 bases). This CDR3 is 14 amino acids long. Germline lookup yields CDR1 LNHDA and CDR2 SQIVND (reference sequence). Trimming cost V 5 bases and J 2 bases, with 13 bases left between them. The CDR3: CASSLGGPTYEQYF. CDR3 bases: TGTGCCAGTAGTTTGGGGGGACCAACCTACGAGCAGTACTTC. Based on the CDR3 plus reference TRBV19 and TRBJ2-7, the full variable domain is DGGITQSPKYLFRKEGQNVTLSCEQNLNHDAMYWYRQDPGQGLRLIYYSQIVNDFQKGDIAEGYSVSREKKESFPLTVTSAQKNPTAFYLCASSLGGPTYEQYFGPGTRLTVT.

The V and J genes are TRBV2 and TRBJ1-5; 10 bases line up with TRBD1. The CDR3 has 17 amino acids. CDR1 SNHLY and CDR2 FYNNEI come from the germline V gene. Losses at the gene ends were 7 bases for V and 0 bases for J; bases not matched to a gene: 9. CDR3 sequence: CASTDGTGVFSNQPQHF. CDR3 nucleotide sequence: TGTGCCAGCACCGACGGGACAGGGGTTTTTAGCAATCAGCCCCAGCATTTT.

This clone was seen only once. This chain links TRBV5-8 with TRBJ2-3; 7 nucleotides align to TRBD2. This CDR3 spans 15 amino acids. The V gene end was trimmed by 2 bases and the J gene end by 5 bases; junction bases not matched to a gene: 8. The germline V gene encodes CDR1 SGHTS and CDR2 YDEGEE. The CDR3 protein is CASSFLGGPGDTQYF. CDR3 DNA: TGTGCCAGCAGCTTCCTGGGAGGGCCTGGAGATACGCAGTATTTT. Supplemented by reference TRBV5-8 and TRBJ2-3, the full variable domain reads EAGVTQSPTHLIKTRGQQATLRCSPISGHTSVYWYQQALGLGLQFLLWYDEGEERNRGNFPPRFSGRQFPNYSSELNVNALELEDSALYLCASSFLGGPGDTQYFGPGTRLTVL.

The chain employs TRBV5-1 and TRBJ1-3; D unresolved. The CDR3 sequence is 15 residues long. CDR1 is SGHRS and CDR2 is YFSETQ in the germline V gene. V was trimmed by 4 bases and J by 3 bases, leaving 14 bases between them. CDR3 nucleotide sequence: TGCGCCAGCAGCCCGCCCCGGGAAGGTGGAAACACCATATATTTT. It is translated as CASSPPREGGNTIYF.